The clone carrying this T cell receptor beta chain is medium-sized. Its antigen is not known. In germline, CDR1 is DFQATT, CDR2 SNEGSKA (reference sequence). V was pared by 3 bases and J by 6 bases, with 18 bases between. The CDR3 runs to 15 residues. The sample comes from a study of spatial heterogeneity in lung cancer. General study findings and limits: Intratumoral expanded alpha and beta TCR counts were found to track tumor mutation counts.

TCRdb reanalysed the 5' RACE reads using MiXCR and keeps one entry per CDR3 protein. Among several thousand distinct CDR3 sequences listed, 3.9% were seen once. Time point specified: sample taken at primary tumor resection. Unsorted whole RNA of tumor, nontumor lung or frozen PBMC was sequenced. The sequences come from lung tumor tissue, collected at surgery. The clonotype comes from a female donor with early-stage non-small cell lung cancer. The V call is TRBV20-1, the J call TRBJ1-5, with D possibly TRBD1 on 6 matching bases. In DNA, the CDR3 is TGCAGTGCTAGTTTCTCCGGGGGCAGAGGTCAGCCCCAGCATTTT. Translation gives CSASFSGGRGQPQHF.